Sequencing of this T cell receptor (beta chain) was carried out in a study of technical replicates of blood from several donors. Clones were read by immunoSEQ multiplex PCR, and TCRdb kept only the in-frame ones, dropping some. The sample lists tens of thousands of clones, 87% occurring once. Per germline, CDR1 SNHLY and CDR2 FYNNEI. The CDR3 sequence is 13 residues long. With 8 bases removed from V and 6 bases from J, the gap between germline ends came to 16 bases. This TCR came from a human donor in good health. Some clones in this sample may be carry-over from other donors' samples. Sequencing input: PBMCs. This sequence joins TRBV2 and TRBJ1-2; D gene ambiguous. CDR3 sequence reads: CASETAKTDGYTF. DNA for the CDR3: TGTGCCAGCGAGACTGCAAAAACGGATGGCTACACCTTC.